This TCR beta chain is from a study of graft-versus-host responses after intestinal transplantation. Comment on this clone: The antigen is unknown.

Assay used: immunoSEQ multiplex PCR; TCRdb lists only in-frame clones, some missing. The sample holds 38,000 or so clones; roughly 95% are singletons and the top ten take around 0.53%. The sequence was obtained from a human donor who was the organ donor for an intestinal transplant. This specimen was unstimulated CD8+ T cells sorted from spleen or lymph node cells, taken before transplant.

The CDR3, as DNA: TGTGCCAGCAGCTTAAACCTAGGGTACGAGCAGTACTTC. It yields the protein CASSLNLGYEQYF. The chain recombines TRBV13 with TRBJ2-7, with D uncertain. Between the trimmed V and J ends, which lost 2 bases and 4 bases, there was a span of 9 bases. The CDR3 totals 13 residues. Germline lookup yields CDR1 PRHDT and CDR2 FYEKMQ (reference sequence).